The entry below gives a single T cell receptor beta chain sequence along with its context. The antigen remains undetermined. The entry originates in a study of CD8 T cells in ankylosing spondylitis. Findings and caveats of the study: There was reportedly significant enrichment of clones that were disease-linked in matched ankylosing spondylitis synovial fluid. Certain motif variants had earlier appeared in reactive arthritis synovial fluid and blood. Peripheral blood held disease-linked clones only at relatively low frequency, and these were CD8+. There was a TCR beta motif, made of several highly homologous variants, that appeared characteristic of ankylosing spondylitis blood.

Unmatched junction bases numbered 5, after V lost 5 bases and J lost 6 bases. This CDR3 contains 14 residues. Germline V CDR1 and CDR2: SGHVS, FNYEAQ. TCRdb re-called the 5' RACE reads through MiXCR, storing one row per CDR3 protein. Found here are a few hundred thousand distinct CDR3 sequences, about 20% of them singletons; the top ten hold approximately 14%. Sequenced sample: blood, either unsorted or a sorted T cell fraction (not recorded which). The chain recombines TRBV7-6 with TRBJ2-3; TRBD1 agrees at 10 bases. The receptor was isolated from a male donor with ankylosing spondylitis or in good health (not recorded which). The CDR3 DNA reads TGTGCCAGCAGCCTTGGACAGGGGGGGGATACGCAGTATTTT. Its translation is CASSLGQGGDTQYF. The full variable domain, its missing parts supplied by reference TRBV7-6 and TRBJ2-3, is GAGVSQSPRYKVTKRGQDVALRCDPISGHVSLYWYRQALGQGPEFLTYFNYEAQQDKSGLPNDRFSAERPEGSISTLTIQRTEQRDSAMYRCASSLGQGGDTQYFGPGTRLTVL.